This T cell receptor (beta chain) was sequenced for a study of T cells after yellow fever vaccination. Study observations and caveats: Reappearance after the booster was seen for most primary-vaccination clones, at more than 95% CD4 and 80% to 90% CD8. Contaminants from the bulk population, in the form of abundant clonotypes, could be found in FACS-sorted repertoires.

This clonotype was counted only a few times. Its antigen is as yet unknown. Each CDR3 protein is one row after TCRdb ran MiXCR on the 5' RACE reads. Here the sample spans 120,000 or so distinct CDR3 sequences, around 15% being singletons. Germline-derived CDR1 and CDR2 are MNHEY and SVGEGT. The V gene lost 4 bases and the J gene lost 0 bases, with 21 bases spanning the gap. The CDR3 runs 19 residues. The input for sequencing was CD8+ T cells sorted from PBMCs, taken 5 days after the yellow fever booster vaccination. The chain joins TRBV6-2 or TRBV6-3 to TRBJ2-2; D is undetermined. The TCR sequence derives from a man between 18 and 35 years old who received the YFV17D yellow fever vaccine. CDR3 protein: CASSFSPLGGYANTGELFF. The CDR3 coding sequence is TGTGCCAGCAGTTTTTCGCCCCTCGGCGGATACGCGAACACCGGGGAGCTGTTTTTT.